The T cell receptor beta chain described here comes from a study of cytomegalovirus exposure and HLA in healthy donors listed by TCRdb under 2017. In the study overall: In an earlier analysis of 587 of the donors, under 300 Gb of sequence data and 117 million unique TCR beta sequences from 150 million to 200 million T cells were reported. Donor age, sex, ethnicity and CMV serostatus were collected together with the repertoire data. Typing coverage varied by locus: about 620-630 donors for A, B, C, DRB1 and DQB1; approximately 500 for DQA1; 600 to 610 for DPA1; approximately 450 for DPB1. Class I and class II HLA loci were covered by the typing at four-digit resolution. A later genetic analysis took genome-wide SNP genotypes for about 65% of the 666 donors and used that subset as a discovery cohort. Every repertoire in the discovery cohort had been generated on one and the same sequencing platform. In addition to the first cohort of 666 subjects, a separate validation cohort of under 150 different subjects was used. To decide whether each TCR beta V gene segment behaved as functional or pseudogenic, an earlier analysis of some 540 of the donors relied on high-throughput TCR beta sequencing. A later analysis re-examined previously published TCR beta repertoires from hundreds of donors and added high-resolution HLA genotyping to investigate patterns of TCR occurrence. Among the roughly 390 genotyped donors, under 90% belonged to the genetic ancestry cluster associated with self-reported Caucasian donors. The study aimed to test whether signatures of past pathogen exposure could be identified by cataloging public T cell receptors. Across approximately 400 genotyped donors of the cohort, an average of about 250,000 unique TCR beta nucleotide sequences per donor were sequenced, and 15% to 20% of those sequences were non-productive. The T cell repertoires of several hundred subjects were profiled by immunosequencing and related to cytomegalovirus serostatus. Roughly 300 gigabases of sequencing data and tens of millions of unique TCR sequences were included in an early release covering about 600 HLA-typed donors. The later analysis used no new phenotypic data to find candidate immune exposures, relying instead on TCR beta sequences and their occurrence across donors. Because of strong linkage in the cohort, roughly five DR-DQ haplotypes were treated as single units for association and clustering. To predict cytomegalovirus infection status, the study combined high-throughput TCR immunosequencing, statistical association of individual TCRs with disease status, and machine learning. Study-wide findings and limitations: The sequencing pipeline was judged likely to have produced a cluster of highly shared sequence variants as a technical artifact. Roughly uniform sequencing depth across donors was assumed in presence/absence analyses, although this assumption may not hold. A further reported finding was that TCR beta sequences accurately predicted the HLA-A and HLA-B alleles for most subjects in the first cohort. Most TCR sequences were observed very rarely across donors, whereas some public TCRs were present in many individuals. Linkage disequilibrium might explain the correlated functional status among segregating V segments, but an unknown experimental factor could not be excluded. V-gene and J-gene trimming of TCR beta chains was associated with a missense DCLRE1C variant in a later genetic analysis, and the association was replicated in an independent cohort. When HLA alleles, especially DR and DQ, strongly co-occurred, TCR associations were difficult to assign to individual alleles. The study listed 150 to 200 TCR beta chains as associated with cytomegalovirus. HLA typing was unavailable for some donors at each locus, so association tests used only the typed subset. According to a later analysis, TCR association rates differed among HLA loci, with DRB1 alleles showing the most associated TCRs and HLA-C alleles showing the fewest. For the cohort, immune exposure information was limited to CMV serostatus. In a later analysis, several top co-occurrence clusters were reported to appear linked to parvovirus B19, influenza, CMV and Epstein-Barr virus. The earlier analysis of a few hundred of the donors excluded 15 to 20 rarely observed V segments, including chromosome 9 orphons, because counts were too low. In this cohort, only TCR beta chains were sequenced, and detectable features were limited by the absence of alpha or paired-chain data. Broadly in line with IMGT annotations, most TCR beta V segments showed up in productive rearrangements about 87% or about 30% of the time in an earlier analysis of several hundred of the donors. A later genetic analysis reported fewer N-insertions in productive TCRs among donors in an Asian-associated ancestry cluster than the roughly 650-donor mean. In a later analysis, HLA-associated TCR beta chains were found to be more clonally expanded and to have lower generation probabilities than equally common non-associated chains. A later analysis found that most CMV-associated TCR beta chains appeared HLA-restricted, with HLA associations seemingly driven largely by CMV exposure. Three of the identified cytomegalovirus-associated TCR beta chains were confirmed in vitro to be specific for cytomegalovirus antigens. Some IMGT-functional V segments, including TRBV6-2 and TRBV6-3, could not be distinguished by the 87-base-pair reads and were therefore excluded. It was suggested by the authors that the approach could potentially be generalized to other disease states and immunological phenotypes. The classifier was reported to diagnose cytomegalovirus status with high specificity and sensitivity in both the original cohort and the validation cohort. At a false discovery rate of 0.05, a later analysis linked 15,000 to 20,000 TCR beta sequences to specific HLA alleles.

The library was built by means of the immunoSEQ multiplex PCR assay. For the multiplex PCR, a mixture combining 60 forward primers for TCR Vbeta segments and 13 reverse primers for TCR Jbeta segments was used. The CDR3 region of rearranged TCR beta genes was amplified from genomic DNA with a multiplex PCR assay. The Illumina HiSeq System was used to sequence the amplified TCR beta libraries as 87-base-pair reads. The authors' analysis ran thus. In a later analysis, tens of millions of unique TCR beta chains were counted across the roughly 610 repertoires, and around 10 million of these chains were shared by at least two donors. To remove PCR and sequencing errors, raw reads were error-corrected and collapsed into unique sequences using a nearest-neighbor algorithm that merged closely related sequences. To assign V, D and J gene segments, CDR3 sequences were aligned to IMGT reference sequences. For a sequence to be retained, a match of at least six nucleotides to both a V gene segment and a J gene segment was required. Rearrangements were called productive when the CDR3 lacked stop codons and stayed in frame with V and J; all others were non-productive. Following IMGT convention, CDR3 was defined as the stretch from the second conserved V-encoded cysteine to the conserved J-encoded phenylalanine. Sequences without an unambiguous match to a single V gene segment were excluded from the earlier analysis of about 600 of the donors. In an earlier analysis of approximately 590 of the donors, V segments were called functional above 56.7% productive rearrangements and were called segregating when the between-donor standard deviation exceeded 5%. A statistical classification framework was built to diagnose cytomegalovirus status from the catalog of TCR beta chain sequences. A later analysis assigned V and J genes by comparing TCR nucleotide sequences with IMGT/GENE-DB human TR gene sequences. Using the TCRdist pipeline, a later analysis assigned CDR3 sequences along with most-parsimonious VDJ recombination scenarios. A later analysis defined each TCR beta chain by its CDR3 amino acid sequence plus V-gene family, and excluded reads lacking a unique V-gene family. To address suspected cross-contamination and a sequencing artifact, a later analysis removed 592 highly shared, low-generation-probability nucleotide sequences. In a later analysis, a clonal expansion index for each public chain was calculated from normalized within-repertoire ranks of inferred template counts. In a later analysis, generation probabilities were computed using a VDJ recombination model fitted to out-of-frame rearrangements, and the results were checked against IGoR. In a later analysis, TCR-TCR, TCR-HLA and TCR-CMV co-occurrence was scored with hypergeometric tests, and a repertoire-size bias correction was applied to TCR pairs. To estimate false discovery rates, a later analysis permuted the HLA or CMV assignments 20 times. In a later analysis, co-occurring TCRs were grouped with DBSCAN, and TCRdist sequence similarity was added when clustering was performed within HLA-allele-positive subsets. For co-occurrence clustering, repertoires with fewer than 30,000 or more than 120,000 public chains were excluded, along with five or six repertoires with anomalous nucleotide sharing. Imported from immuneACCESS, the table was reduced by TCRdb to in-frame sequences with V and J called. These copies leave out some clones; in studies compared against another copy, an unresolved V gene accounts for under half, and the cause of the remainder is not known. The V and J calls and clone size come from that table; D and trimming were worked out from the DNA. In all, the sample holds 100,000 to 150,000 clones, and approximately 80% of those were seen once. The ten largest account for 9.5% to 15% of the sample.

The cohort consisted of 670 or so healthy bone marrow donors. All cohort members were sampled while nominally healthy, although unrecorded immune exposures were likely present. The donor tested CMV seropositive, placing the donor among the 250 to 350 seropositive members of the cohort. A peripheral blood sample was collected from each donor, and TCR beta sequencing was performed on peripheral blood mononuclear cells. Genomic DNA extraction from the blood cell samples was performed with the Qiagen DNeasy Blood Extraction Kit. Looking up the germline V gene (reference sequence) yields CDR1 SEHNR and CDR2 FQNEAQ. The V end loses 2 bases and the J end loses 8 bases, and a stretch of 18 bases separates them. Spanning cysteine to phenylalanine, the CDR3 consists of 15 amino acids. CDR3 DNA only is kept here, 45 bases in frame from base 1. As for this clone: No cognate antigen has been identified for it. Base qualities were left out, and no much larger clone turns up one base away.

The sample was PBMCs. The sequence joins TRBV7-9 to TRBJ1-2; the D segment cannot be called with confidence. This receptor was obtained from a woman aged 35 to 49 in good health and CMV-seropositive. For the CDR3, the sequence is CASSLSSSGSGGYTF. In nucleotides, the sequence is TGTGCCAGCAGCTTATCCAGTTCGGGCAGCGGAGGCTACACCTTC.